A selection of T cell receptor beta chains follows, all from one sample in a study of T cell responses to AZD1222 COVID-19 vaccine. Data came from immunoSEQ multiplex PCR; TCRdb stores just in-frame clones and leaves some out. Here the sample spans 150,000 or so clones, roughly nine tenths being singletons. The input for sequencing was peripheral blood, taken 28 days after the second AZD1222 dose. These receptors were taken from an adult who received the AZD1222 COVID-19 vaccine. Each CDR3 is given with its conserved first and last residue. D genes are given only for firm matches. For some rows the clone size is stated as once, few or many, or as a class when expanded; others skip it.

once	TRBV7-9	.	TRBJ1-2	CASSLEAQAVYGYTF	TGTGCCAGCAGCTTAGAGGCTCAAGCGGTCTATGGCTACACCTTC
.	TRBV29-1	TRBD1	TRBJ2-1	CSVEGQGTEQFF	TGCAGCGTTGAAGGACAGGGGACTGAGCAGTTCTTC
once	TRBV7-9	.	TRBJ1-2	CASSLTGSTYGYTF	TGTGCCAGCAGTCTAACAGGGAGCACCTATGGCTACACCTTC
.	TRBV9	TRBD1	TRBJ1-3	CASSVVDRGSGNTIYF	TGTGCCAGCAGCGTAGTGGACAGGGGGTCTGGAAACACCATATATTTT
.	TRBV12-3/TRBV12-4	.	TRBJ1-4	CASSGQSNEKLFF	TGTGCCAGCAGTGGACAATCTAATGAAAAACTGTTTTTT
.	TRBV19	.	TRBJ1-4	CASSIDASSTNEKLFF	TGTGCCAGTAGTATAGATGCCAGCTCAACTAATGAAAAACTGTTTTTT
.	TRBV2	.	TRBJ1-1	CASSVILAEAFF	TGTGCCAGCAGTGTCATTTTGGCTGAAGCTTTCTTT
once	TRBV6-1	.	TRBJ1-1	CASSEINRNTEAFF	TGTGCCAGCAGTGAGATTAATCGGAACACTGAAGCTTTCTTT
.	TRBV5-1	TRBD2	TRBJ2-7	CASSPSILAGGKTHGQYF	TGCGCCAGCAGCCCCTCTATACTAGCGGGAGGTAAGACGCATGGGCAGTACTTC
once	TRBV5-4	.	TRBJ1-3	CASSLVGSSGNTIYF	TGTGCCAGCAGCTTGGTGGGGAGCTCTGGAAACACCATATATTTT
.	TRBV2	.	TRBJ1-6	CASRAGRSSYNSPLHF	TGTGCCAGCAGGGCGGGACGGAGCTCCTATAATTCACCCCTCCACTTT
.	TRBV2	TRBD2	TRBJ2-5	CASASGGAQETQYF	TGTGCCAGCGCCAGCGGGGGGGCCCAAGAGACCCAGTACTTC
.	TRBV30	.	TRBJ2-3	CAWSVSRISTDTQYF	TGTGCCTGGAGTGTGTCGCGGATTAGCACAGATACGCAGTATTTT
.	TRBV25-1	.	TRBJ1-6	CASSEYGGSNSPLHF	TGTGCCAGCAGTGAATACGGAGGGTCCAATTCACCCCTCCACTTT
.	TRBV4-1	.	TRBJ2-2	CASSQEQGLSGELFF	TGCGCCAGCAGCCAAGAACAGGGCCTAAGCGGGGAGCTGTTTTTT
.	TRBV5-5	TRBD1	TRBJ2-2	CASSQRTGTGELFF	TGTGCCAGCAGCCAAAGGACAGGCACCGGGGAGCTGTTTTTT
.	TRBV6-6	TRBD2	TRBJ2-2	CASSLTSIVFTGELFF	TGTGCCAGCAGTTTGACTAGCATAGTGTTTACCGGGGAGCTGTTTTTT
.	TRBV5-4	TRBD1	TRBJ1-2	CASSLDRANYGYTF	TGTGCCAGCAGCCTGGACAGGGCTAACTATGGCTACACCTTC
.	TRBV7-8	.	TRBJ1-1	CASSLGGVGGQYTEAFF	TGTGCCAGCAGCTTAGGAGGGGTTGGGGGGCAGTACACTGAAGCTTTCTTT
.	TRBV29-1	.	TRBJ1-1	CSSNREGTEAFF	TGCAGCTCAAACAGGGAAGGGACTGAAGCTTTCTTT
.	TRBV12-1	.	TRBJ2-7	CASRIQWTSGKYEQYF	TGTGCCAGCAGGATCCAATGGACTAGCGGAAAATACGAGCAGTACTTC
.	TRBV5-1	.	TRBJ2-5	CASIGTYQETQYF	TGCGCCAGCATAGGGACATACCAAGAGACCCAGTACTTC
.	TRBV19	.	TRBJ2-1	CASKILLSGNEQFF	TGTGCCAGTAAGATTCTCCTATCGGGGAATGAGCAGTTCTTC
.	TRBV6-5	.	TRBJ2-3	CASRKSSEGPRTQYF	TGTGCCAGCAGGAAGAGTAGCGAGGGGCCCAGGACGCAGTATTTT
once	TRBV15	TRBD1	TRBJ2-6	CATSGGTGGAPGANVLTF	TGTGCCACCAGCGGGGGGACAGGGGGCGCCCCTGGGGCCAACGTCCTGACTTTC
.	TRBV5-8	.	TRBJ2-7	CASGAGEQYF	TGTGCCAGCGGCGCTGGGGAGCAGTACTTC
.	TRBV18	TRBD1	TRBJ2-3	CASSPPLGQQGKVNADTQYF	TGTGCCAGCTCACCACCCCTGGGGCAACAGGGGAAGGTCAATGCAGATACGCAGTATTTT
once	TRBV9	TRBD2	TRBJ2-3	CASSQPTGLASTDTQYF	TGTGCCAGCAGCCAACCCACGGGACTAGCGAGCACAGATACGCAGTATTTT
.	TRBV12-3/TRBV12-4	.	TRBJ1-1	CASSLLLNTEAFF	TGTGCCAGCAGTTTACTTTTGAACACTGAAGCTTTCTTT
.	TRBV5-4	.	TRBJ2-7	CASSLGLEQYF	TGTGCCAGCAGCTTGGGCCTCGAGCAGTACTTC
.	TRBV7-2	.	TRBJ1-2	CASSLPGRDGNYGYTF	TGTGCCAGCAGCTTACCGGGTCGGGATGGGAACTATGGCTACACCTTC
.	TRBV18	TRBD2	TRBJ2-1	CAAGGGPILTIRPGEQFF	TGTGCCGCCGGGGGAGGGCCCATTCTCACCATTCGTCCGGGTGAGCAGTTCTTC
.	TRBV12-5	.	TRBJ1-5	CASGFDTGYGNQPQHF	TGTGCTAGTGGTTTTGATACAGGGTACGGCAATCAGCCCCAGCATTTT